This T cell receptor (beta chain) is from a study of TIL therapy for anti-PD-1-resistant metastatic lung cancer. Study-level information: Tumors had a median PD-L1 proportion score of less than 6.5%. Study observations and caveats: This highly selected cohort may not generalize to typical lung cancer patients.

Regarding time point: pre-treatment sample, taken before nivolumab and TIL therapy. Enrollment ran from late 2017 to January 2020. The libraries were made with immunoSEQ v3. Some clones are missing from TCRdb's copy, which holds only in-frame ones; the method was immunoSEQ multiplex PCR. The table lists some 57,000 clones, around 87% of them singletons. Note on this clone: Its specificity is not known.

The origin of this receptor is a person aged 25 to 85 with non-small cell lung cancer. Specimen: blood, collected at baseline.

The CDR3 protein is CASSLGGVAYEQFF. The CDR3 DNA sequence: TGTGCCAGCAGCTTAGGGGGGGTGGCCTATGAGCAGTTCTTC. This sequence joins TRBV7-2 and TRBJ2-1; weak D call: TRBD2 (6 bases). The CDR3 consists of 14 residues. Germline assignment: CDR1 SGHTA and CDR2 FQGNSA. V dropped 1 base and J dropped 8 bases, with 12 bases sitting between them.